This T cell receptor beta chain was captured by sequencing in a study of PD-1 blockade in classical Hodgkin lymphoma. Study background: Nivolumab was given intravenously to patients at 3 mg/kg every 2 weeks.

CDR3 length: 18 residues. The junction had 13 bases not matched to a gene; V was cut back by 3 bases and J by 5 bases. From germline, CDR1 is SGDLS and CDR2 YYNGEE. Remarks on this clone: What it recognizes is unknown.

TCRdb's table, derived via immunoSEQ multiplex PCR, lists solely in-frame clones and lacks some. Of 15,000 to 20,000 clones in the sample, 88% were seen once. Study-wide points: Baseline diversity in complete responders resembled that of newly diagnosed patients. Whereas CD4+ TCR diversity had risen significantly by C4D1, CD8+ TCR diversity had not.

Time point indicated: cycle 4 day 1 (C4D1), after 6 weeks of nivolumab. Every patient relapsed after autologous stem cell transplantation, and brentuximab vedotin exposure varied. Researchers pulled CD8+ T cells out of thawed PBMCs using magnetic negative selection. Best outcomes ranged across complete response, partial response and progressive disease. This clonotype was sampled from a human donor with classical Hodgkin lymphoma. V and J are TRBV9 and TRBJ2-3; 12 positions agree with TRBD2. Sequencing used CD8+ T cells from blood, obtained before the fourth cycle of nivolumab. The CDR3 loop reads CASSAPNRLAGVGDTQYF. CDR3 sequence (DNA): TGTGCCAGCAGCGCACCTAACAGACTAGCGGGAGTAGGAGATACGCAGTATTTT.